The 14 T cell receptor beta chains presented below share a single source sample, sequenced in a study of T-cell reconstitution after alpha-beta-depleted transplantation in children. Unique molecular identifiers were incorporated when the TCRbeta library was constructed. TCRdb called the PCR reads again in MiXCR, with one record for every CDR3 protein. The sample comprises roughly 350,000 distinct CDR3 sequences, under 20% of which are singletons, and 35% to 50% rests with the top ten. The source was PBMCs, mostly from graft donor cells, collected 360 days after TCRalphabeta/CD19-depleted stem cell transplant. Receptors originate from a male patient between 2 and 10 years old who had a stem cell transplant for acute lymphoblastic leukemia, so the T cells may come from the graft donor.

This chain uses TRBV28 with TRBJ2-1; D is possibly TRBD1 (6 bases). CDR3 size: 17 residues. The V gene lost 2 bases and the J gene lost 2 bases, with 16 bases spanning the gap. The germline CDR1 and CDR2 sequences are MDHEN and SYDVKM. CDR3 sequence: CASSLIGTGRPYNEQFF. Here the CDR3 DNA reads TGTGCCAGCAGTTTAATTGGTACAGGGCGTCCCTACAATGAGCAGTTCTTC.

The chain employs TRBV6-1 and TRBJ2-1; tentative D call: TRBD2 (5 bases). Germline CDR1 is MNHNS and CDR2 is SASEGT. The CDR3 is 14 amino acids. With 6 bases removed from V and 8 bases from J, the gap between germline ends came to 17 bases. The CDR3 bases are TGTGCCAGCAGCTCCTGGGCCTCCGGGGATGAGCAGTTCTTC. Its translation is CASSSWASGDEQFF.

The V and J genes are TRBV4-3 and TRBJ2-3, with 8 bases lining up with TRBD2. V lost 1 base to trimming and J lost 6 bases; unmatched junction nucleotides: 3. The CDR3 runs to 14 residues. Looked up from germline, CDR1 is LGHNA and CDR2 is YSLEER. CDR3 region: CASSQGAGADTQYF. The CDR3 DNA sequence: TGCGCCAGCAGCCAAGGAGCGGGAGCCGATACGCAGTATTTT.

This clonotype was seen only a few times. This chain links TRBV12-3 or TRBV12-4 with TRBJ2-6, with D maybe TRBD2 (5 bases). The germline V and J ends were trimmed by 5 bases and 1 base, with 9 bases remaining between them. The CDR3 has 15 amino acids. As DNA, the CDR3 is TGTGCCAGCAGTGGCCCGGGGTCTGGGGCCAACGTCCTGACTTTC. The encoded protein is CASSGPGSGANVLTF.

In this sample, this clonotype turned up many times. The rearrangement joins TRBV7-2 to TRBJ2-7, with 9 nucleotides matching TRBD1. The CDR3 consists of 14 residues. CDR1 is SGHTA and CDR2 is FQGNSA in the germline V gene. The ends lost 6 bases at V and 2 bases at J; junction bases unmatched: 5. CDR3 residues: CASRGTGYPYEQYF. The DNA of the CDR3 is TGTGCCAGCAGGGGGACAGGGTACCCCTACGAGCAGTACTTC.

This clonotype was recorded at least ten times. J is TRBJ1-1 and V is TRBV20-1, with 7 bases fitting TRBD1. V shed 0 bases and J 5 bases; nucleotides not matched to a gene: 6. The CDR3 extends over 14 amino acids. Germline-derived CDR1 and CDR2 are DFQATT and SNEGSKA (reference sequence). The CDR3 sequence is CSARDRQGWTEAFF. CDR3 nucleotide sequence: TGCAGTGCTAGAGATCGACAGGGCTGGACTGAAGCTTTCTTT.

The CDR3 DNA follows: TGCGCCAGCAGCCCCGGACTAGCGGGAGAGGGGACCCAGTACTTC. The encoded protein is CASSPGLAGEGTQYF. This sequence joins TRBV5-1 and TRBJ2-5, with 13 nucleotides matching TRBD2. Germline V gene sequence: CDR1 SGHRS, CDR2 YFSETQ. The CDR3 sequence is 15 residues long. Trimming removed 4 bases from V and 7 bases from J; junction bases left unmatched: 7.

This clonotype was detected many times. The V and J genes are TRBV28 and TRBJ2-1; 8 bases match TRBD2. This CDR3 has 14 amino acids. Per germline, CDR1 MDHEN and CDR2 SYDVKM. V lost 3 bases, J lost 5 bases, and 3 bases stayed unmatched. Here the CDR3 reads CASSFLAGNNEQFF. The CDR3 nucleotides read TGTGCCAGCAGTTTTCTAGCGGGCAACAATGAGCAGTTCTTC.

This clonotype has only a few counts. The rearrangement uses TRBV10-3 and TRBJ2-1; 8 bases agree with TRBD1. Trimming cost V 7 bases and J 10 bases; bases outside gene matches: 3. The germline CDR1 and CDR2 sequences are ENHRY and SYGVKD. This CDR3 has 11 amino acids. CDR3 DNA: TGTGCCATCAACGGACAGGGCGAGCAGTTCTTC. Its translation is CAINGQGEQFF.

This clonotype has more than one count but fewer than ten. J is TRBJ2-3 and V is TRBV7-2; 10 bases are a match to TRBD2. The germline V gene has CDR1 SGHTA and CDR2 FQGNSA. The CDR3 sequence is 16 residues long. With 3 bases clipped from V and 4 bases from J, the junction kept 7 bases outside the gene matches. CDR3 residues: CASSFLASGSADTQYF. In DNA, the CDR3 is TGTGCCAGCAGCTTTCTAGCTAGCGGGAGTGCAGATACGCAGTATTTT.

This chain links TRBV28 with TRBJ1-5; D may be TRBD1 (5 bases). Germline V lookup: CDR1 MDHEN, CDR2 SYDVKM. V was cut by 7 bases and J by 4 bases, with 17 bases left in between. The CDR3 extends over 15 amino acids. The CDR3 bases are TGTGCCAGCACCCCCCACGCCAGGGTTAATCAGCCCCAGCATTTT. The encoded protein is CASTPHARVNQPQHF.

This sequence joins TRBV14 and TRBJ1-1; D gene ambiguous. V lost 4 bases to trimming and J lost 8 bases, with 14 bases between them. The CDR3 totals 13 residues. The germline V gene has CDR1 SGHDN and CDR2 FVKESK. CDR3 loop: CASSLLGVGEAFF. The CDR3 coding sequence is TGTGCCAGCAGCCTCCTCGGGGTCGGAGAAGCTTTCTTT.

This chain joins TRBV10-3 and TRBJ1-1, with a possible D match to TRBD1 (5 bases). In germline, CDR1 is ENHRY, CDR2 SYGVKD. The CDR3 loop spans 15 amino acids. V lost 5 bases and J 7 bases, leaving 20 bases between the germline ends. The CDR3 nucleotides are TGTGCCATCAGTCCCGCCTCCGGACATCGGGGTGAAGCTTTCTTT. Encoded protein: CAISPASGHRGEAFF.

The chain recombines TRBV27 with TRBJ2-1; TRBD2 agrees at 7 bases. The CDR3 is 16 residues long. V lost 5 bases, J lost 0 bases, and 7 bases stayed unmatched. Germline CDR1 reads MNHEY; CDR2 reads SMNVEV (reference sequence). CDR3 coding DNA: TGTGCCAGCAGTCCTACCCCTAGCGGCTCCTACAATGAGCAGTTCTTC. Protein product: CASSPTPSGSYNEQFF.